This T cell receptor (beta chain) was profiled in a study of T cell repertoires in cytomegalovirus infection. A word on this clonotype: Antigen unknown.

Study-level findings and limits: CMV carriers having the relevant HLA were flagged by cumulative public TCR beta family frequency.

The CDR3 has 16 amino acids. Germline V gene lookup returns CDR1 LNHDA and CDR2 SQIVND (reference sequence). With 4 bases clipped from V and 1 base from J, the junction kept 8 bases outside the gene matches. TCRdb processed the reads anew with MiXCR; each CDR3 protein has one entry. The sample carries roughly 720,000 distinct CDR3 sequences, roughly 35% recorded once. Sequencing was done on a sample of PBMCs. The clonotype originates from a human donor in good health (CMV status not recorded). Some clones in this sample may be carry-over from other donors' samples. The chain employs TRBV19 and TRBJ1-1; 8 bases fit TRBD1. CDR3 amino acids: CASSTSRQGPNTEAFF. The CDR3 bases are TGTGCCAGTAGTACCTCTCGACAGGGGCCGAACACTGAAGCTTTCTTT.